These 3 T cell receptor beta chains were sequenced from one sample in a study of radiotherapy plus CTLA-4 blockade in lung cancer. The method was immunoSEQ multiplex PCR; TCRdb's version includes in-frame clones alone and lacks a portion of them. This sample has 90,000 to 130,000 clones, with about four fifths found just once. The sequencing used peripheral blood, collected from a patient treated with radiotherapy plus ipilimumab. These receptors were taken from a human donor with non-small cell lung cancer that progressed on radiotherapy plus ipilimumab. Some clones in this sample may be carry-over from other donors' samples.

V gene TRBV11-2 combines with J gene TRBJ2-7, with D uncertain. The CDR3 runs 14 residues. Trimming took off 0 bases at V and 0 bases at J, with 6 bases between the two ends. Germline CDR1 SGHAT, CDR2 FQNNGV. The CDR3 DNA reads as TGTGCCAGCAGCTTAGACCCCCTCTCCTACGAGCAGTACTTC. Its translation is CASSLDPLSYEQYF.

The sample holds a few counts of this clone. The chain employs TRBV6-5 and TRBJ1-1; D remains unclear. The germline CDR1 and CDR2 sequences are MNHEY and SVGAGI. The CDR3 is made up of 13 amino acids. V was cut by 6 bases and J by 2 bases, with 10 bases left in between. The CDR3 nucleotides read TGTGCCAGCAGCCAAGAACTTAACACTGAAGCTTTCTTT. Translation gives CASSQELNTEAFF.

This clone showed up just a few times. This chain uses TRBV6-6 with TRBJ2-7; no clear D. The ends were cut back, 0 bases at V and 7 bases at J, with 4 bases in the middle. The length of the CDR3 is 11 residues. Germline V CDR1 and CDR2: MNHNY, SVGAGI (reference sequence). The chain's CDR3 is CASSYSEEQYF. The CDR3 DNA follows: TGTGCCAGCAGTTACTCGGAAGAGCAGTACTTC.